Following are 26 T cell receptor beta chains from one sample sequenced in a study of T cell repertoires in cytomegalovirus infection (dated by TCRdb to the late 2010s). In the paper's terms, the treatment or condition label means: in vitro stimulation with specific CMV peptide epitopes to enrich CMV-specific T cells. These reads were obtained on an Illumina HiSeq 1500. The public reads were run again by TCRdb, first through fastp at Q25 and then through MiXCR, and only productive beta chains were kept. Rows are unified per CDR3 protein, each entry keeping the most common DNA and genes. This sample has about 110,000 distinct CDR3 sequences in its table, and around 30% of those were observed once. The ten largest clonotypes hold approximately 41% of the sample. No cognate antigen is known for these TCRs. Source: CD8+ T cells from cultured PBMCs, taken from culture after CMV antigen stimulation. These receptors all stem from a human donor in good health (CMV status not recorded). Some clones in this sample may be carry-over from other donors' samples.

This chain's CDR3 is CASRAGISGYTF. The CDR3 DNA follows: TGTGCCAGCAGGGCAGGGATTAGTGGCTACACCTTC. The V and J genes are TRBV6-8 and TRBJ1-2; possible D gene TRBD1, 5 bases. The CDR3 is made up of 12 amino acids. Germline CDR1 MNHGY, CDR2 SAAAGT. V dropped 6 bases and J dropped 7 bases, with 12 bases sitting between them.

The chain carries TRBV9 and TRBJ2-7; 9 bases agree with TRBD2. The ends lost 0 bases at V and 0 bases at J; junction bases unmatched: 7. The V gene's germline CDR1 is SGDLS and CDR2 YYNGEE. CDR3 length: 17 amino acids. The CDR3, as DNA: TGTGCCAGCAGCGTAGGAGGGAGGCGGGGGGGCTCCTACGAGCAGTACTTC. As protein: CASSVGGRRGGSYEQYF.

A few counts support this clonotype. The chain carries TRBV6-2 or TRBV6-3 and TRBJ2-7; D may be TRBD2 (5 bases). V was shortened by 3 bases and J by 5 bases, with 11 bases between the two germline ends. The CDR3 extends over 13 amino acids. Germline values: CDR1 MNHEY, CDR2 SVGEGT. CDR3 sequence reads: CASSYNFGDEQYF. The CDR3 DNA is TGTGCCAGCAGTTATAATTTCGGGGACGAGCAGTACTTC.

V usage is TRBV7-8 and J usage is TRBJ2-5; D assignment may be TRBD1 or TRBD2 (5 bases each). Germline CDR1 SGHVS, CDR2 FQNEAQ. The CDR3 length is 14 residues. Trimming took off 5 bases at V and 5 bases at J, with 15 bases between the two ends. CDR3 in DNA: TGTGCCAGCAGCCAGAGGGGATTCAGGGAGACCCAGTACTTC. This gives the protein CASSQRGFRETQYF.

This clonotype was seen many times. J is TRBJ2-5 and V is TRBV7-2; TRBD2 matches at 7 bases. Losses at the gene ends were 1 base for V and 5 bases for J; bases not matched to a gene: 4. Per germline, CDR1 SGHTA and CDR2 FQGNSA. This CDR3 region has 14 residues. CDR3 sequence: CASSLVFGRETQYF. The DNA of the CDR3 is TGTGCCAGCAGCTTAGTGTTCGGGAGGGAGACCCAGTACTTC.

J is TRBJ2-7 and V is TRBV28; D is perhaps TRBD1 or TRBD2 (5 bases each). CDR3 length equals 14 residues. Trimming took off 3 bases at V and 2 bases at J, with 11 bases between the two ends. Germline values: CDR1 MDHEN, CDR2 SYDVKM. The CDR3 is CASSFLGVAYEQYF. CDR3 nucleotides: TGTGCCAGCAGTTTTTTGGGGGTCGCCTACGAGCAGTACTTC. The entire variable domain, with the rest obtained from reference TRBV28 and TRBJ2-7, is as follows: DVKVTQSSRYLVKRTGEKVFLECVQDMDHENMFWYRQDPGLGLRLIYFSYDVKMKEKGDIPEGYSVSREKKERFSLILESASTNQTSMYLCASSFLGVAYEQYFGPGTRLTVT.

The CDR3 sequence is CASLFGERASYNEQFF. The DNA for the CDR3 is TGTGCCAGCTTATTTGGGGAGAGGGCCTCCTACAATGAGCAGTTCTTC. The rearrangement joins TRBV6-2 or TRBV6-3 to TRBJ2-1, with D perhaps matching TRBD2 (5 bases). This CDR3 region has 16 residues. The germline V gene has CDR1 MNHEY and CDR2 SVGEGT. Between the trimmed V and J ends, which lost 8 bases and 0 bases, there was a span of 17 bases.

The table lists this clonotype with a few counts. The chain employs TRBV7-9 and TRBJ2-7, with no clear D. Trimming shortened V by 2 bases and J by 2 bases, and 4 bases separated the two germline ends. There are 12 residues in the CDR3. CDR1 is SEHNR, CDR2 FQNEAQ, per germline (reference sequence). Here the CDR3 DNA reads TGTGCCAGCAGCTTAATCCCCTACGAGCAGTACTTC. Translation: CASSLIPYEQYF.

The genes are TRBV4-3 and TRBJ2-7; unclear D gene. The CDR3 runs to 13 residues. Per germline, CDR1 LGHNA and CDR2 YSLEER. Trimming cost V 1 base and J 6 bases, with 10 bases left between them. CDR3 in amino acids: CASSQGLGLEQYF. CDR3 sequence (DNA): TGCGCCAGCAGCCAAGGTCTCGGGCTCGAGCAGTACTTC.

The gene calls are TRBV11-2 and TRBJ1-5; D is unresolved. Between the trimmed V and J ends, which lost 3 bases and 4 bases, there was a span of 7 bases. Looked up from germline, CDR1 is SGHAT and CDR2 is FQNNGV. The CDR3 runs to 13 residues. The CDR3 sequence: CASSFNLNQPQHF. Here the CDR3 DNA reads TGTGCCAGCAGCTTTAACCTTAATCAGCCCCAGCATTTT.

This clonotype has a count of ten or more. The rearrangement links TRBV28 to TRBJ1-1; D is uncertain. The V gene's germline CDR1 is MDHEN and CDR2 SYDVKM. The CDR3 covers 15 residues. Trimming shortened V by 5 bases and J by 3 bases, and 16 bases separated the two germline ends. The CDR3 loop reads CASSGMAKAYTEAFF. In nucleotides, the CDR3 is TGTGCCAGCAGTGGTATGGCGAAGGCTTACACTGAAGCTTTCTTT.

There are a few counts of this clonotype. The rearrangement links TRBV5-6 to TRBJ1-2; D gene unclear. CDR3 length: 12 residues. Trimming took 4 bases from V and 3 from J, leaving 7 bases between them. Germline lookup yields CDR1 SGHDT and CDR2 YYEEEE. The DNA of the CDR3 is TGTGCCAGCAGCCCGGCGGACTATGGCTACACCTTC. Its translation: CASSPADYGYTF.

This clonotype was observed many times. This chain connects TRBV4-3 to TRBJ2-7; 7 bases are a match to TRBD2. The ends lost 3 bases at V and 3 bases at J; junction bases unmatched: 5. Germline V gives CDR1 LGHNA, CDR2 YSLEER. This CDR3 spans 14 amino acids. CDR3 in amino acids: CASSQGASGYEQYF. CDR3 nucleotide sequence: TGCGCCAGCAGCCAGGGTGCTAGCGGCTACGAGCAGTACTTC.

The chain uses TRBV23-1 and TRBJ2-7, with D tentatively TRBD1 (7 bases). TRBV23-1 is an open reading frame, and its role is uncertain. The V end lost 2 bases, the J end lost 7 bases, and 21 bases lay between the germline ends. This CDR3 contains 16 residues. CDR3 sequence (DNA): TGCGCCAGCAGTCAACCCTTTTCGGAGGGGGCTAGGGAGCAGTACTTC. This translates into CASSQPFSEGAREQYF.

This clonotype was counted a single time. J is TRBJ2-1 and V is TRBV7-4; D not certain. Trimming pared 0 bases from V and 0 bases from J, leaving 9 bases between. Germline V lookup: CDR1 SGHVT, CDR2 SQSDAQ. This CDR3 region has 16 residues. DNA of the CDR3: TGTGCCAGCAGCTTAGCGGCTGATGCCTCCTACAATGAGCAGTTCTTC. The encoded protein is CASSLAADASYNEQFF.

The chain carries TRBV19 and TRBJ2-2; D gene uncertain. Germline V CDR1 and CDR2: LNHDA, SQIVND (reference sequence). Trimming removed 1 base from V and 9 bases from J, with 12 bases in between. The CDR3 has 14 residues. The CDR3 sequence is CASSIGIAARELFF. The CDR3 region has the DNA TGTGCCAGTAGTATAGGGATAGCTGCTCGGGAGCTGTTTTTT. Full variable domain (outside the CDR3, taken from reference TRBV19 and TRBJ2-2): DGGITQSPKYLFRKEGQNVTLSCEQNLNHDAMYWYRQDPGQGLRLIYYSQIVNDFQKGDIAEGYSVSREKKESFPLTVTSAQKNPTAFYLCASSIGIAARELFFGEGSRLTVL.

The chain has TRBV19 and TRBJ1-5; the match to TRBD1 covers 9 bases. CDR1 LNHDA and CDR2 SQIVND come from the germline V gene (reference sequence). This CDR3 has 17 amino acids. V lost 3 bases to trimming and J lost 4 bases; unmatched junction nucleotides: 10. The CDR3 loop is CASSIPGQGTPNQPQHF. The CDR3 DNA follows: TGTGCCAGTAGTATCCCCGGACAGGGGACCCCTAATCAGCCCCAGCATTTT.

J is TRBJ1-4 and V is TRBV19; D call uncertain. Germline CDR1 and CDR2: LNHDA and SQIVND (reference sequence). The V end was cut by 7 bases, the J end by 4 bases, with 10 bases between. The CDR3 is 13 amino acids. CDR3 in amino acids: CASTSWGNEKLFF. In nucleotides, the CDR3 is TGTGCCAGTACCTCCTGGGGTAATGAAAAACTGTTTTTT.

The table lists this clonotype with many counts. The chain has TRBV28 and TRBJ1-5, with a weak D call TRBD1 (6 bases). This CDR3 is built from 13 residues. V lost 6 bases and J lost 5, with 11 bases in between. Germline V CDR1 and CDR2: MDHEN, SYDVKM. The CDR3 here is CASSKQGHQPQHF. The CDR3 bases are TGTGCCAGCAGCAAACAGGGTCATCAGCCCCAGCATTTT.

This clonotype was observed a few times. V and J are TRBV6-6 and TRBJ2-7, with 11 bases aligning to TRBD1. The V gene end was trimmed by 2 bases and the J gene end by 7 bases; junction bases not matched to a gene: 10. The CDR3 is 16 residues long. The germline CDR1 and CDR2 sequences are MNHNY and SVGAGI (reference sequence). CDR3 residues: CASSYLWDRGGGEQYF. The CDR3 coding sequence is TGTGCCAGCAGTTACCTATGGGACAGGGGGGGGGGAGAGCAGTACTTC.

The rearrangement joins TRBV19 to TRBJ2-1; tentatively, D is TRBD2 (6 bases). This CDR3 is 14 amino acids long. V lost 9 bases and J lost 0, with 12 bases in between. CDR1 is LNHDA, CDR2 SQIVND, per germline (reference sequence). The CDR3 DNA is TGTGCCAGCCTTTCCGGGAGCTCCTACAATGAGCAGTTCTTC. The encoded protein is CASLSGSSYNEQFF.

The chain links TRBV25-1 to TRBJ1-1; 12 bases match TRBD1. Germline CDR1 MGHDK, CDR2 SYGVNS. The V gene end was trimmed by 1 base and the J gene end by 5 bases; junction bases not matched to a gene: 5. The CDR3 length is 16 residues. In DNA, the CDR3 is TGTGCCAGCAGTGAATGGGACAGGGGGCTTTGGACTGAAGCTTTCTTT. This gives the protein CASSEWDRGLWTEAFF.

This clonotype has a single count. The CDR3, as DNA: TGTGCCAGCAGCTTCCCGGGACCTAATCAGCCCCAGCATTTT. This codes for CASSFPGPNQPQHF. The chain links TRBV7-6 to TRBJ1-5; D might be TRBD1 (5 bases). Trimming removed 3 bases at V and 4 bases at J, with 10 bases between. The CDR3 is 14 amino acids. Looked up from germline, CDR1 is SGHVS and CDR2 is FNYEAQ.

The J gene is TRBJ1-5, the V gene TRBV19, with D uncertain. The length of the CDR3 is 13 residues. Trimming stripped 5 bases from V and 6 bases from J, with 11 bases between. CDR1 and CDR2 (germline): LNHDA, SQIVND (reference sequence). DNA of the CDR3: TGTGCCAGTAGTTCCATCTCCATTCAGCCCCAGCATTTT. It is translated as CASSSISIQPQHF.

This clonotype was seen repeatedly, ten times or more. The gene calls are TRBV7-2 and TRBJ1-1; the D gene is possibly TRBD1 (5 bases). Trimming stripped 3 bases from V and 1 base from J, with 12 bases between. CDR1 and CDR2 from the germline V gene are SGHTA and FQGNSA. The length of the CDR3 is 15 residues. The DNA for the CDR3 is TGTGCCAGCAGCTTTAGCGGGGCCTGGAACACTGAAGCTTTCTTT. Amino acid sequence: CASSFSGAWNTEAFF.

The rearrangement joins TRBV4-1 to TRBJ2-1, with 8 bases matching TRBD1. Germline CDR1 MGHRA, CDR2 YSYEKL. V shed 0 bases and J 7 bases; nucleotides not matched to a gene: 8. The CDR3 runs to 16 residues. CDR3 sequence (DNA): TGCGCCAGCAGCCAAGATCTAGGGACAGGTACAAATGAGCAGTTCTTC. Protein: CASSQDLGTGTNEQFF.